This TCR beta chain was identified during a study of regulatory T cells in long-lasting Graves disease. CDR1 and CDR2 from the germline V gene are MNHEY and SVGEGT. The V end lost 2 bases, the J end lost 4 bases, and 15 bases lay between the germline ends. The CDR3 runs to 15 residues. There are a few counts of this clonotype. A read error may be the cause here, since a much bigger clone is one base away. Through Arm-PCR of CDR3 regions and iRepertoire HTBI primers, TCR beta libraries were built. Authors' data handling: Throughout the samples, researchers identified some 57 TRBV and some 14 TRBJ segments. Using its own MiXCR run on the multiplex PCR reads, TCRdb lists one record per CDR3 protein. TCRdb, not the original authors, processed these V and J calls. The sample holds 400,000 to 500,000 distinct CDR3 sequences, less than 25% seen once. Time point defined: persistent/refractory GD, antithyroid drugs over 5 years with positive TRAb. Isolated PBMC RNA provided the starting material for the TCR library. An endocrinology department located in Xi'an, China, was where the patients came from.

This specimen was peripheral blood mononuclear cells (PBMCs), taken when the disease was refractory, from a patient treated with antithyroid drugs. This sequence joins TRBV6-2 or TRBV6-3 and TRBJ2-7; D is unresolved. This receptor was identified in a female donor with Graves disease. The CDR3 is CASSYGIGYGYEQYF. The CDR3 coding sequence is TGTGCCAGCAGTTACGGGATAGGGTATGGGTACGAGCAGTACTTC.